Detailed here is one T cell receptor (beta chain). This clonotype showed up many times. What this receptor recognizes is not known. Base qualities are not provided; no much larger clone lies one nucleotide away. Data came from an Illumina HiSeq 2500. TCR beta libraries were prepared by quantitative 5'-RACE with molecular barcodes. As for the original processing: A new computational method based on a probabilistic model of VDJ rearrangement was used to identify disease-linked TCR variants. In TCRdb, the public reads were trimmed at Q25 with fastp and aligned with MiXCR, with productive beta chains retained. Rows are combined by CDR3 protein, so each entry shows the most common genes and DNA. These V and J calls derive from TCRdb rather than the authors' analysis. This sample has 450,000 to 550,000 distinct CDR3 sequences in its table, and about 5% of those were observed once. The ten largest clones take up 3% to 4.5% of the sample.

The data stem from a study of CD8 T cells in ankylosing spondylitis (dated by TCRdb to the late 2010s). With respect to the entire study: To find TCR variants linked to disease, the study profiled T cell receptor beta repertoires in ankylosing spondylitis patients and healthy donors. The full study cohort comprised 20 to 25 ankylosing spondylitis patients and 85 to 120 healthy donors. Peripheral blood was sampled, and synovial fluid was additionally collected from ankylosing spondylitis patients.

General findings and caveats noted by the study authors: The disease-linked clones were reported to be significantly enriched in matched synovial fluid samples from ankylosing spondylitis patients. Some of the motif variants had been reported before in the synovial fluid and blood of reactive arthritis patients, a finding that suggests common disease-initiation mechanisms. Blood from ankylosing spondylitis patients appeared to be characterized by a TCR beta motif made up of several highly homologous amino acid variants. The disease-linked clones showed a CD8+ phenotype and occurred at relatively low frequencies in peripheral blood.

The sequence was collected from a male donor with ankylosing spondylitis. The source material was blood, either unsorted or a sorted T cell fraction (not recorded which).

The CDR3 loop reads CASSPNLRREQYF. DNA sequence: TGTGCCAGCAGCCCCAACCTACGAAGGGAGCAGTACTTC. The chain is encoded by TRBV7-6 joined to TRBJ2-7; the D gene lacks a confident call. V is cut by 5 bases and J by 7 bases, and the space between the germline ends is 15 bases. Sequences SGHVS (CDR1) and FNYEAQ (CDR2) are obtained from the germline V gene. Measured from the cysteine to the phenylalanine, the CDR3 is 13 residues long. Of the read, only the CDR3 DNA is kept; its 39 bases are in frame from base 1. The full variable domain, with segments outside the CDR3 supplied by the reference TRBV7-6 and TRBJ2-7 proteins, appears as GAGVSQSPRYKVTKRGQDVALRCDPISGHVSLYWYRQALGQGPEFLTYFNYEAQQDKSGLPNDRFSAERPEGSISTLTIQRTEQRDSAMYRCASSPNLRREQYFGPGTRLTVT.